This passage covers 23 T cell receptor beta chains from one sample sequenced in a study of HIV-infected patients and healthy controls (TCRdb year 2014). Libraries were constructed by 5' RACE. This sample was sequenced with an Illumina MiSeq. SuperScript III was used to reverse transcribe 500 ng RNA with primers targeting the alpha and beta constant regions. Separate libraries for the alpha and beta chains were generated through chain-specific third strand synthesis that incorporated multiplexing indices. In-frame beta chains were kept once TCRdb had trimmed the public reads at Q25 with fastp and called clones with MiXCR. Each CDR3 protein appears once, grouped with its most common genes and DNA. The sample table shows over 8,000 distinct CDR3 sequences, and approximately 5.9% are seen once. In total, the top ten clones hold under 30% of the sample. After antiretroviral therapy began, follow-up blood was collected from HIV-infected patients roughly three months, about 14 weeks, later. Whole blood was used without cell fractionation, so all unsorted peripheral T cells were reflected in the repertoire.

The sequencing used blood, collected during antiretroviral therapy. The receptors were sampled from an adult with HIV infection. The donor label of this sample is uncertain.

This clonotype was counted at least ten times. The chain is built from TRBV15 and TRBJ1-1; no firm D call. The V end was cut by 0 bases, the J end by 4 bases, with 9 bases between. Germline values: CDR1 LNHNV, CDR2 YYDKDF (reference sequence). CDR3 length equals 14 residues. The DNA of the CDR3 is TGTGCCACCAGCAGAGATTTAAAGGGCACTGAAGCTTTCTTT. Amino acids: CATSRDLKGTEAFF.

This clonotype is medium-sized in the sample. This chain joins TRBV7-2 and TRBJ2-4; D unclear. The V end was cut by 1 base, the J end by 13 bases, with 23 bases between. The CDR3 covers 16 residues. Germline assignment: CDR1 SGHTA and CDR2 FQGNSA. In nucleotides, the CDR3 is TGTGCCAGCAGCTTAGAATCGACCGGGCCTACCTTGAAACAGTACTTC. This codes for CASSLESTGPTLKQYF.

In its sample, this clonotype was seen many times. The chain uses TRBV7-2 and TRBJ2-6, with D maybe TRBD2 (6 bases). In germline, CDR1 is SGHTA, CDR2 FQGNSA. The CDR3 length is 16 residues. Trimming left V 3 bases short and J 3 bases short, with 12 bases between. CDR3 sequence: CASSFRGAGGANVLTF. CDR3 nucleotide sequence: TGTGCCAGCAGCTTTCGCGGGGCAGGTGGGGCCAACGTCCTGACTTTC.

This clonotype qualifies as medium-sized (0.01 to 0.1%). The chain employs TRBV2 and TRBJ2-2; possible D gene TRBD2, 5 bases. Trimming stripped 7 bases from V and 1 base from J, with 7 bases between. CDR3 length: 13 residues. Germline assignment: CDR1 SNHLY and CDR2 FYNNEI. CDR3 nucleotides: TGTGCCAGCACGAGGGAGAACACCGGGGAGCTGTTTTTT. Its translation is CASTRENTGELFF.

This clonotype was detected a few times. The chain employs TRBV4-3 and TRBJ2-7, with D uncertain. CDR1 LGHNA and CDR2 YSLEER come from the germline V gene. CDR3 length: 15 amino acids. Deletions cut 0 bases from V and 0 bases from J, with 9 bases between. CDR3 sequence reads: CASSQELGYSYEQYF. In nucleotides, the CDR3 is TGCGCCAGCAGCCAAGAGCTGGGATACTCCTACGAGCAGTACTTC.

The sample holds many counts of this clonotype. This chain connects TRBV29-1 to TRBJ2-1, with 13 positions matching TRBD2. V shed 7 bases, J shed 2 bases, and the junction held 5 bases outside the gene matches. This CDR3 region has 15 residues. Germline loops: CDR1 SQVTM, CDR2 ANQGSEA. The CDR3 is CSAAGLAGAYNEQFF. The CDR3 DNA reads as TGCAGCGCCGCTGGACTAGCGGGGGCCTACAATGAGCAGTTCTTC.

This clonotype has at least ten counts. The chain recombines TRBV7-2 with TRBJ2-3; 11 bases align to TRBD2. Germline V gives CDR1 SGHTA, CDR2 FQGNSA. CDR3 length equals 16 residues. Trimming cost V 5 bases and J 6 bases; bases outside gene matches: 10. In DNA, the CDR3 is TGTGCCAGCAGCGTAACCCTAGCGGGGGGAGGGGATACGCAGTATTTT. It encodes CASSVTLAGGGDTQYF.

This clonotype has only a few counts. The chain couples TRBV12-3 or TRBV12-4 to TRBJ2-4; TRBD2 agrees at 15 bases. The CDR3 length is 18 residues. With V trimmed by 5 bases and J by 1 base, 6 bases remained unmatched. This CDR3 reads CASSPGLAGGPAKNIQYF. DNA of the CDR3: TGTGCCAGCAGTCCCGGACTAGCGGGAGGGCCGGCCAAAAACATTCAGTACTTC.

This clonotype was seen repeatedly, ten times or more. The chain joins TRBV5-1 to TRBJ2-7; possible D gene TRBD1, 6 bases. The V gene's germline CDR1 is SGHRS and CDR2 YFSETQ. The CDR3 has 14 amino acids. V gave up 4 bases and J gave up 0 bases, with 11 bases separating them. The CDR3 reads CASSPTGYSYEQYF. The DNA for the CDR3 is TGCGCCAGCAGCCCGACAGGTTACTCCTACGAGCAGTACTTC.

The sample holds many counts of this clonotype. The chain employs TRBV7-2 and TRBJ2-5; D might be TRBD2 (7 bases). CDR1 SGHTA and CDR2 FQGNSA come from the germline V gene. The CDR3 is 14 residues long. The V end lost 5 bases, the J end lost 6 bases, and 16 bases lay between the germline ends. This chain's CDR3 is CASSGGGPDKTQYF. The DNA of the CDR3 is TGTGCCAGCAGCGGGGGGGGGCCTGATAAGACCCAGTACTTC.

This clonotype was observed a single time. CDR3 coding DNA: TGTGCCAGCAGTTACCCGGGGGGGAGCTCCTACGAGCAGTACTTC. Amino acids: CASSYPGGSSYEQYF. The chain joins TRBV6-2 or TRBV6-3 to TRBJ2-7; 8 bases are a match to TRBD2. The germline gives CDR1 MNHEY, CDR2 SVGEGT. V lost 2 bases to trimming and J lost 0 bases; unmatched junction nucleotides: 3. The CDR3 contains 15 residues.

This clonotype was counted ten times or more. This CDR3 reads CASAGGYSDTQYF. CDR3 DNA sequence: TGTGCCAGCGCAGGGGGTTATTCAGATACGCAGTATTTT. The chain is built from TRBV7-2 and TRBJ2-3; 7 positions match TRBD1. The CDR3 loop spans 13 amino acids. J lost 4 bases, V lost 8 bases, and 6 bases had no gene match. The germline CDR1 and CDR2 sequences are SGHTA and FQGNSA.

This clonotype was picked up many times. This rearrangement joins TRBV2 to TRBJ2-1; maybe TRBD1 (5 bases). Looked up from germline, CDR1 is SNHLY and CDR2 is FYNNEI. V lost 7 bases, J lost 5 bases, and 15 bases lay in between. The CDR3 loop spans 14 amino acids. The DNA of the CDR3 is TGTGCCAGCAAGGGGCCAGACAGCAACAATGAGCAGTTCTTC. Residues: CASKGPDSNNEQFF.

In this sample, this clonotype turned up many times. The CDR3 DNA reads TGTGCCAGCAGCCCAACAGGGACTAGCGTCGGTGAGCAGTTCTTC. Its protein product is CASSPTGTSVGEQFF. The chain uses TRBV7-8 and TRBJ2-1, with 10 positions matching TRBD2. CDR3 length: 15 amino acids. Unmatched junction bases numbered 10, after V lost 5 bases and J lost 9 bases. The V gene's germline CDR1 is SGHVS and CDR2 FQNEAQ.

The sample holds many counts of this clonotype. This chain connects TRBV11-2 to TRBJ1-5, with D tentatively TRBD1 (6 bases). CDR3 length: 15 amino acids. The V end lost 5 bases, the J end lost 1 base, and 12 bases lay between the germline ends. The germline V gene encodes CDR1 SGHAT and CDR2 FQNNGV. The CDR3 bases are TGTGCCAGCAGCACCGACACAGGGAGCAATCAGCCCCAGCATTTT. Amino acid sequence: CASSTDTGSNQPQHF.

This clonotype occurred many times. The rearrangement uses TRBV5-6 and TRBJ1-2; D uncertain. CDR3 length: 12 amino acids. CDR1 is SGHDT and CDR2 is YYEEEE in the germline V gene. Trimming pared 3 bases from V and 9 bases from J, leaving 12 bases between. CDR3 nucleotide sequence: TGTGCCAGCAGCTACGGGAGCTCGAGCTACACCTTC. Protein sequence: CASSYGSSSYTF.

This clonotype was seen many times. The V gene is TRBV20-1, the J gene TRBJ2-7; 9 bases align to TRBD1. Germline V gene sequence: CDR1 DFQATT, CDR2 SNEGSKA (reference sequence). V lost 6 bases and J lost 7; bases outside the gene matches: 10. The length of the CDR3 is 13 residues. The CDR3 here is CSADLGQGVEQYF. The CDR3 DNA reads TGCAGTGCAGACCTGGGACAGGGAGTGGAGCAGTACTTC.

The table lists this clonotype with many counts. The genes are TRBV25-1 and TRBJ2-5; possibly TRBD1 for D (6 bases). V dropped 5 bases and J dropped 5 bases, with 18 bases sitting between them. This CDR3 has 15 residues. Germline CDR1 MGHDK, CDR2 SYGVNS. CDR3 protein: CASSPGDTWGETQYF. As DNA, the CDR3 is TGTGCCAGCAGTCCCGGGGACACATGGGGGGAGACCCAGTACTTC.

The sample holds many counts of this clonotype. The chain combines TRBV20-1 with TRBJ2-1; 9 bases fit TRBD2. Per germline, CDR1 DFQATT and CDR2 SNEGSKA (reference sequence). The CDR3 has 17 amino acids. Losses at the gene ends were 6 bases for V and 10 bases for J; bases not matched to a gene: 22. The CDR3 DNA is TGCAGTGCGCATGGGGGGTTCGAAGCGGGAGGTTTTGGCGAGCAGTTCTTC. Protein product: CSAHGGFEAGGFGEQFF.

Within the sample, this clonotype is medium-sized (0.01 to 0.1%). The V gene is TRBV28, the J gene TRBJ1-3, with no clear D. This CDR3 spans 16 amino acids. CDR1 and CDR2 from the germline V gene are MDHEN and SYDVKM. V lost 9 bases and J lost 0, with 18 bases in between. CDR3 bases: TGTGCCAGTACACCCGGCGGGATTGCCTCTGGAAACACCATATATTTT. It translates to CASTPGGIASGNTIYF. Filled out from reference TRBV28 and TRBJ1-3, the complete variable domain reads DVKVTQSSRYLVKRTGEKVFLECVQDMDHENMFWYRQDPGLGLRLIYFSYDVKMKEKGDIPEGYSVSREKKERFSLILESASTNQTSMYLCASTPGGIASGNTIYFGEGSWLTVV.

Concerning this clonotype itself: This could be a read error, since a much larger clone is one nucleotide away. This sequence joins TRBV7-2 and TRBJ2-3; D might be TRBD2 (7 bases). Trimming pared 5 bases from V and 10 bases from J, leaving 16 bases between. The CDR3 spans 13 residues. Germline-derived CDR1 and CDR2 are SGHTA and FQGNSA. The CDR3 nucleotides are TGTGCCAGCAGCCGGGGGGCAGGCCGAGCGCAGTATTTT. This codes for CASSRGAGRAQYF.

This clonotype qualifies as medium-sized. V is TRBV27 and J is TRBJ2-2; the D gene is possibly TRBD2 (7 bases). Deletions cut 2 bases from V and 6 bases from J, with 13 bases between. The CDR3 runs to 15 residues. Germline CDR1 MNHEY, CDR2 SMNVEV (reference sequence). The CDR3 coding sequence is TGTGCCAGCAGTTTAGGGGGGGGGCCAGCCGGGGAGCTGTTTTTT. Translated: CASSLGGGPAGELFF.

At least ten counts were recorded for this clonotype. The chain carries TRBV19 and TRBJ1-4; D might be TRBD1 (6 bases). Germline loops: CDR1 LNHDA, CDR2 SQIVND (reference sequence). The CDR3 is made up of 14 amino acids. Trimming left V 3 bases short and J 11 bases short, with 16 bases between. For the CDR3, the DNA is TGTGCCAGTAGTATGAGGACAGCCTCGGCCAAACTGTTTTTT. Its protein is CASSMRTASAKLFF.